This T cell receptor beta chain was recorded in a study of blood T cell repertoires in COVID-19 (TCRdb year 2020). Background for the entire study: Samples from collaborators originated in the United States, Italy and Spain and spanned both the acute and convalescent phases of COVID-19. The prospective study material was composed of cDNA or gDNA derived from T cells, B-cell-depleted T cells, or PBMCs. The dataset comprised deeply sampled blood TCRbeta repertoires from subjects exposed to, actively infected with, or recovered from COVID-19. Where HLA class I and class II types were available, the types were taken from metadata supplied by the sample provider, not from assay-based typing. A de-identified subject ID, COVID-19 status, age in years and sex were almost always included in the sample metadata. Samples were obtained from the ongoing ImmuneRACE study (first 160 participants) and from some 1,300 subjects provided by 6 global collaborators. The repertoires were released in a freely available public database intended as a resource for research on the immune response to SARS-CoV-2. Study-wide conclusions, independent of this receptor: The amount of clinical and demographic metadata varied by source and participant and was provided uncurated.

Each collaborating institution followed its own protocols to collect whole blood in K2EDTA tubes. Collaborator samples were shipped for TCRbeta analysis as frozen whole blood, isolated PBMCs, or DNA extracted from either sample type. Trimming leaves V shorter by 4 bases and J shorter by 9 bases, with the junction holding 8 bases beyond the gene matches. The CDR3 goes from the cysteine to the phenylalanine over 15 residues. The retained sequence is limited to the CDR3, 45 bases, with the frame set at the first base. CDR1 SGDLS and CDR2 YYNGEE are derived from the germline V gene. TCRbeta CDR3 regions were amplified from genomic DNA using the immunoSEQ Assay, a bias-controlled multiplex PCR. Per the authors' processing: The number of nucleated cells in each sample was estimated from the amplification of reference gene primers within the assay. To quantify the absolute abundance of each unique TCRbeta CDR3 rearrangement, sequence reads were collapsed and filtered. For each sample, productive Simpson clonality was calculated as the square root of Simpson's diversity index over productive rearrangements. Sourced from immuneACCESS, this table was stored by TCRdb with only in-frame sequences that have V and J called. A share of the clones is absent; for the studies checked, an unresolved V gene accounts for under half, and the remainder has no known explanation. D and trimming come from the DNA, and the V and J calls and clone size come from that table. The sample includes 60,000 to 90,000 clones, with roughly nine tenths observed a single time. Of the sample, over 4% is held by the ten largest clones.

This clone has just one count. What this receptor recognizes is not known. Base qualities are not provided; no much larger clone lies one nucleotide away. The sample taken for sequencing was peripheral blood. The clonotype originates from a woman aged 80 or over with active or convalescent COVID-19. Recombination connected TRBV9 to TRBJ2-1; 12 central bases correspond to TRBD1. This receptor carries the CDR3 CASSPWDRGRSEQFF. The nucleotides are TGTGCCAGCAGCCCATGGGACAGGGGGCGATCTGAGCAGTTCTTC.